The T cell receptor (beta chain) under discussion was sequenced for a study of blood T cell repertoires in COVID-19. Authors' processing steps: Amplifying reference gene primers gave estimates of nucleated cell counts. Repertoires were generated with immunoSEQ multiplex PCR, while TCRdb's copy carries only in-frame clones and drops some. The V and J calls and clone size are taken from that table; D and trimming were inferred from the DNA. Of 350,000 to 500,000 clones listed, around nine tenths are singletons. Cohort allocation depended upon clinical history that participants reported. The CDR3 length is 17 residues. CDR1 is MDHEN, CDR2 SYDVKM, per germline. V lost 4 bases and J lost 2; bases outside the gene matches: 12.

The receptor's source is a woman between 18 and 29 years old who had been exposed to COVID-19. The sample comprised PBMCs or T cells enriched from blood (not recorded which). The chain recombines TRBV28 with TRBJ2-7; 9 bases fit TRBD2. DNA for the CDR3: TGTGCCAGCAGTTCATATACCAGCGGGGGGTCTACCTACGAGCAGTACTTC. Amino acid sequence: CASSSYTSGGSTYEQYF.